Below are 9 T cell receptor beta chains sequenced from a single sample in a study of blood T cell repertoires in COVID-19. Sequencing was performed with immunoSEQ multiplex PCR; in TCRdb, only in-frame clones are kept and a portion is missing. Seen here are 130,000 to 150,000 clones, roughly 90% observed once, and the top ten hold less than 2%. The sample taken for sequencing was peripheral blood. These receptors originate from an older man with acute or convalescent COVID-19.

This rearrangement joins TRBV29-1 to TRBJ2-7; 8 positions agree with TRBD1. V lost 6 bases to trimming and J lost 1 base; unmatched junction nucleotides: 11. CDR1 is SQVTM and CDR2 is ANQGSEA in the germline V gene. The CDR3 extends over 15 amino acids. This chain's CDR3 is CSVGTGSHSSYEQYF. The CDR3, as DNA: TGCAGCGTCGGGACAGGATCGCATTCTTCCTACGAGCAGTACTTC.

This chain joins TRBV19 and TRBJ2-1; 13 nucleotides align to TRBD2. The length of the CDR3 is 16 residues. With 4 bases clipped from V and 9 bases from J, the junction kept 9 bases outside the gene matches. Germline CDR1 LNHDA, CDR2 SQIVND (reference sequence). The CDR3 sequence: CASSRRLAGGVGEQFF. The CDR3 DNA reads as TGTGCCAGTAGTAGAAGACTAGCGGGAGGTGTGGGTGAGCAGTTCTTC.

This chain joins TRBV20-1 and TRBJ2-1, with 8 bases that match TRBD2. The CDR3 extends over 16 amino acids. CDR1 is DFQATT and CDR2 is SNEGSKA in the germline V gene (reference sequence). V lost 3 bases, J lost 6 bases, and 13 bases stayed unmatched. CDR3 sequence: CSASYPGGGSRNEQFF. The DNA for the CDR3 is TGCAGTGCTAGTTACCCCGGGGGGGGGAGTCGCAATGAGCAGTTCTTC.

The chain employs TRBV6-4 and TRBJ2-3; D is possibly TRBD1 (5 bases). V lost 0 bases to trimming and J lost 0 bases, with 7 bases between them. CDR1 MRHNA and CDR2 SNTAGT come from the germline V gene. This CDR3 region has 15 residues. The DNA of the CDR3 is TGTGCCAGCAGTGACTCGGGGCTTAGCACAGATACGCAGTATTTT. This codes for CASSDSGLSTDTQYF.

In the case of this clone: A junction boundary mismatches the germline segment, possibly from a read error. The rearrangement joins TRBV11-2 to TRBJ2-1; 11 bases fit TRBD2. Germline assignment: CDR1 SGHAT and CDR2 FQNNGV. This CDR3 has 19 residues. For the CDR3, the DNA is TGTGCCAGCAGCTTAGTAGGGACTAGCGGTACTCCATCCTTCAATGAGCAGTTCTTC. It codes for CASSLVGTSGTPSFNEQFF.

This sequence joins TRBV6-5 and TRBJ1-1, with unresolved D. V lost 4 bases to trimming and J lost 0 bases, with 6 bases between them. In germline, CDR1 is MNHEY, CDR2 SVGAGI. This CDR3 is 13 amino acids long. DNA for the CDR3: TGTGCCAGCAGTTCTAGGATGAACACTGAAGCTTTCTTT. This encodes CASSSRMNTEAFF.

The chain carries TRBV4-1 and TRBJ1-1, with 9 bases matching TRBD1. Germline V gene data show CDR1 as MGHRA and CDR2 as YSYEKL. This CDR3 has 16 amino acids. Trimming took 2 bases from V and 3 from J; bases not matched to a gene: 7. The CDR3 is CASSQSPGTGYTEAFF. The CDR3 DNA reads as TGCGCCAGCAGCCAATCCCCCGGGACAGGGTACACTGAAGCTTTCTTT.

This sequence joins TRBV11-2 and TRBJ1-6; D is unclear. The CDR3 covers 15 residues. Trimming left V 0 bases short and J 4 bases short, with 7 bases between. Germline values: CDR1 SGHAT, CDR2 FQNNGV. CDR3 DNA sequence: TGTGCCAGCAGCTTAGAGACACAGTATAATTCACCCCTCCACTTT. The encoded protein is CASSLETQYNSPLHF. Filled out from reference TRBV11-2 and TRBJ1-6, the complete variable domain reads EAGVAQSPRYKIIEKRQSVAFWCNPISGHATLYWYQQILGQGPKLLIQFQNNGVVDDSQLPKDRFSAERLKGVDSTLKIQPAKLEDSAVYLCASSLETQYNSPLHFGNGTRLTVT.

The V and J genes are TRBV24-1 and TRBJ1-5; D is unclear. This CDR3 is built from 18 residues. V was trimmed by 7 bases and J by 0 bases, leaving 21 bases between them. Germline V gene sequence: CDR1 KGHDR, CDR2 SFDVKD. As DNA, the CDR3 is TGTGCCACCAGCGCCCTTCTTTTGCGGTCGCATAGCAATCAGCCCCAGCATTTT. Its protein product is CATSALLLRSHSNQPQHF.